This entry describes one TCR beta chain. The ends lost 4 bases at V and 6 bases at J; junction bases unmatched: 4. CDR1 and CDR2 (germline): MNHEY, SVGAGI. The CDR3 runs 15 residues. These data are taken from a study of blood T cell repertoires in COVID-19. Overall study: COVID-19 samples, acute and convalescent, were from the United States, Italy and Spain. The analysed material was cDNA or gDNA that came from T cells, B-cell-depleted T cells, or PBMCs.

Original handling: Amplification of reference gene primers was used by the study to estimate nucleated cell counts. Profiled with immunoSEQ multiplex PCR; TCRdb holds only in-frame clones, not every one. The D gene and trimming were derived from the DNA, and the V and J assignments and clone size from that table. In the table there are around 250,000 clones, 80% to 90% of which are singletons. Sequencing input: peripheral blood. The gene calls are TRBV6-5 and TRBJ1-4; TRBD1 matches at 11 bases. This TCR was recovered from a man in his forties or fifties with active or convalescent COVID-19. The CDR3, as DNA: TGTGCCAGCAGTTTAGGACAGGGGGCCTATGAAAAACTGTTTTTT. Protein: CASSLGQGAYEKLFF.